This T cell receptor beta chain is from a study of neurological immune-mediated disorders (dated by TCRdb to the late 2010s). For context, the study as a whole: Among the 35 or so multiple sclerosis patients, roughly 31 had relapsing-remitting MS and 3 had secondary progressive MS. Peripheral blood TCR-beta repertoires from patients with HTLV-I-associated myelopathy (HAM/TSP), patients with multiple sclerosis, and healthy controls were compared in the study using UMI-based sequencing. The 85 to 110 TCR-beta libraries included longitudinal samples, technical triplicates and paired sorted CD4+ and CD8+ T-cell subsets alongside PBMC samples. The cohort was made up of 60 to 75 subjects, consisting of around 14 HAM/TSP patients, roughly 35 multiple sclerosis patients and 20 healthy controls. Points the paper makes about the study in general: Repertoires from 18 of 34 MS patients were grouped by phylogenetic analysis into a cluster of related CDR3 sequences, suggesting a possible repertoire-level signature. No identical CDR3 amino acid sequences were found to be shared among expanded clones across subjects, suggesting that TCR-beta repertoires were private in all groups. TCR clonal expansion was greatest in HAM/TSP patients and smallest in MS patients, who ranked below even healthy controls. The MS cluster showed no association with clinical or MRI features, and the authors stated that larger cohorts are needed.

cDNA was synthesized by template-switch 5'RACE using a primer carrying a 10-nucleotide random unique molecular identifier by which each TCR transcript was tagged. Over 200 million TCR-beta sequences, covering 15-18 subjects, were produced in each sequencing run. The RNeasy kit was used to extract total RNA. The KAPA Real-time Library Amplification kit was used to amplify TCR-beta VDJ regions with primers targeting the TCR constant region and the 5'RACE anchor. A first PCR added sample indexes and Illumina adaptors, after which a second PCR increased the library yield. After Ampure bead purification, the TCR product of roughly 650 bp was size-selected on a 2% E-gel SizeSelection system. Before pooling, library quality was assessed on a Bioanalyzer, concentration was determined with Qubit, and library quantification was performed with the Kapa Library Quantification kit. An Illumina HiSeq 2500 was used to sequence the libraries paired-end at 2 x 150 bp. To increase sequence diversity, about 25-31% phiX was spiked into each library pool. Per the source publication's procedure: Quality-filtered reads were processed with the UMI-based MiGEC pipeline, which removed over 85% of raw TCR sequences during error correction. VDJ genes were aligned to IMGT germline references, and clonotypes were defined by unique CDR3 amino acid sequence plus V-J genes. VDJtools evaluated clonal expansion, Shannon diversity and CDR3 relatedness (CalcPairwiseDistances, ClusterSamples); CLCbio workbench built phylogenetic trees. A clone was classed as expanded if it had 8 or more unique UMIs, a cutoff based on coefficient-of-variation modelling across technical triplicates. TCRdb passed the public sequencing reads through fastp at Q25 and MiXCR, retaining productive beta sequences. Each CDR3 protein gets just one entry, which takes the most common genes and DNA from the rows behind it. TCRdb, rather than the study authors, made the V and J calls. The sample has about 20,000 distinct CDR3 sequences on record, roughly 2.7% of them singletons. The top ten clones comprise 5% to 6% of the sample.

This clonotype showed up many times. Its target antigen remains unknown. No base quality information exists; no much larger clone differs at one position. For unsorted PBMC libraries, 2 million PBMCs were used after storage in RNAlater at -80 degrees C until RNA extraction. Multiple sclerosis patients were enrolled in a US clinical protocol evaluating disease progression by magnetic resonance imaging. Peripheral blood underwent Ficoll-Hypaque density gradient centrifugation to isolate PBMCs, which were then cryopreserved in liquid nitrogen. The germline V gene gives CDR1 as ENHRY and CDR2 as SYGVKD. V loses 0 bases, J loses 1 base, and the germline ends lie 9 bases apart. CDR3 length: 15 amino acids, cysteine to phenylalanine. Here the CDR3 DNA is all that survives: 45 bases in frame from base 1.

The TCR sequence derives from a woman in her late teens or twenties with multiple sclerosis. The chain links TRBV10-3 with TRBJ2-5; matching of 5 bases hints at TRBD2 as the D gene. Sequences were obtained from PBMCs. The CDR3 here reads CAISESKRPQETQYF. The nucleotide sequence reads as follows: TGTGCCATCAGTGAGTCGAAGCGGCCCCAAGAGACCCAGTACTTC.